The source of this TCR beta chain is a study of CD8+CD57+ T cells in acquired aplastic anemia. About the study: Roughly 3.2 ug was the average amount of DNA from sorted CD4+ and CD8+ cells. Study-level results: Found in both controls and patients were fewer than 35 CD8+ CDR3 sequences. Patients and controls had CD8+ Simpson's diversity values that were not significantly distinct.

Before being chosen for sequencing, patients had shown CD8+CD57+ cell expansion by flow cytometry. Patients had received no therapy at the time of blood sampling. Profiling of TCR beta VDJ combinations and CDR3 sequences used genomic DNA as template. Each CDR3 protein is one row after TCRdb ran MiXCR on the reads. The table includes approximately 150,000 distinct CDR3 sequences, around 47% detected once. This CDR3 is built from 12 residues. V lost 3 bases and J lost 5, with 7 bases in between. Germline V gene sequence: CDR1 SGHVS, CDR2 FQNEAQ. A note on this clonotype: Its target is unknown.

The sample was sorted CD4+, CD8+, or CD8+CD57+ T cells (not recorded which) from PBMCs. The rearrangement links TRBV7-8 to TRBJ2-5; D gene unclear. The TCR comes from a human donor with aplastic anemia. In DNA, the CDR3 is TGTGCCAGCAGCTTTAAGAGGGAGACCCAGTACTTC. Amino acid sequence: CASSFKRETQYF.